This is a list of T cell receptor beta chains from one sample in a study of early T cells in non-severe SARS-CoV-2 infection. TCRdb re-called the 5' RACE reads through MiXCR, storing one row per CDR3 protein. The sample lists 90,000 to 120,000 distinct CDR3 sequences, 11% occurring once. The sequencing input was whole blood. The receptors were gathered from an adult who was a healthcare worker with PCR-confirmed SARS-CoV-2 infection or an uninfected control (not recorded which). Both conserved end residues are part of each CDR3. A D gene is named only where the DNA matches it firmly. Clone size is not always given. Where it is, it says once, few, many or a class for expanded clones.

d_gene,v_gene,j_gene,abundance,CDR3aa,CDR3nt
TRBD2,TRBV12-3/TRBV12-4,TRBJ2-7,NA,CASRRTSGFHEQYF,TGTGCCAGCAGGCGGACTAGCGGGTTTCACGAGCAGTACTTC
NA,TRBV20-1,TRBJ2-5,few,CSADGGPYPQETQYF,TGCAGTGCTGACGGAGGGCCATACCCACAAGAGACCCAGTACTTC
TRBD2,TRBV6-5,TRBJ2-5,many,CASSYSLSSGQETQYF,TGTGCCAGCAGTTACTCGCTTTCTAGCGGACAAGAGACCCAGTACTTC
TRBD1,TRBV7-2,TRBJ1-6,NA,CASSLLGQGSSPLHF,TGTGCCAGCAGCTTACTGGGACAGGGGAGTTCACCCCTCCACTTT
NA,TRBV2,TRBJ1-4,few,CASGSRGNEKLFF,TGTGCCAGCGGGTCCCGGGGGAACGAAAAACTGTTTTTT
NA,TRBV9,TRBJ1-5,NA,CASSRDGGGAPQHF,TGTGCCAGCAGCCGTGATGGCGGCGGAGCGCCCCAGCATTTT
NA,TRBV28,TRBJ1-3,NA,CASSLGGSENTIYF,TGTGCCAGCAGTCTTGGAGGCTCTGAAAACACCATATATTTT
TRBD1,TRBV12-3/TRBV12-4,TRBJ2-2,many,CASSGTVGTGELFF,TGTGCCAGCAGTGGGACAGTAGGCACCGGGGAGCTGTTTTTT
NA,TRBV10-3,TRBJ1-4,NA,CATRRGLNEKLFF,TGTGCCACCCGCCGAGGTCTTAATGAAAAACTGTTTTTT
NA,TRBV4-1,TRBJ2-5,NA,CASSQGTPRGPLTEIETQYF,TGCGCCAGCAGCCAGGGAACCCCCCGGGGACCCCTCACCGAGATTGAGACCCAGTACTTC
TRBD2,TRBV28,TRBJ2-7,NA,CASSLSGSDYEQYF,TGTGCCAGCAGTTTAAGCGGGAGTGACTACGAGCAGTACTTC
NA,TRBV12-3/TRBV12-4,TRBJ2-2,NA,CASRPSQGRGTGELFF,TGTGCCAGCAGGCCTTCCCAGGGAAGGGGCACCGGGGAGCTGTTTTTT
NA,TRBV5-6,TRBJ2-7,many,CASSLKDSHEQYF,TGTGCCAGCAGCTTGAAGGACAGCCACGAGCAGTACTTC
NA,TRBV9,TRBJ1-2,few,CASSVPTYGYTF,TGTGCCAGCAGCGTACCTACTTATGGCTACACCTTC
TRBD2,TRBV20-1,TRBJ2-1,many,CSAAPGGAGGPSEQFF,TGCAGTGCTGCCCCCGGAGGCGCGGGAGGGCCGAGTGAGCAGTTCTTC
NA,TRBV28,TRBJ2-3,few,CASSQSPYTQYF,TGTGCCAGCAGCCAAAGTCCGTATACGCAGTATTTT
NA,TRBV12-3/TRBV12-4,TRBJ2-7,few,CTSSPHWGPPGEQYF,TGTACCAGCAGTCCTCACTGGGGTCCCCCTGGGGAGCAGTACTTC
NA,TRBV6-2/TRBV6-3,TRBJ2-1,many,CATGEGGEQFF,TGTGCCACCGGGGAGGGGGGCGAGCAGTTCTTC
TRBD2,TRBV4-2,TRBJ2-3,NA,CASSQGLAGALDTQYF,TGTGCCAGCAGCCAGGGACTAGCGGGAGCGCTAGATACGCAGTATTTT
TRBD1,TRBV7-9,TRBJ1-1,NA,CASSPILHRGGRDTEAFF,TGTGCCAGCAGCCCGATCCTACACAGGGGCGGTAGAGACACTGAAGCTTTCTTT
NA,TRBV11-3,TRBJ2-3,many,CASSLGVGPDVEDTQYF,TGTGCCAGCAGCTTAGGAGTGGGACCGGATGTCGAAGATACGCAGTATTTT
TRBD2,TRBV28,TRBJ2-5,many,CASTTSGRPLGETQYF,TGTGCCAGCACTACTAGCGGGAGGCCTCTCGGAGAGACCCAGTACTTC
TRBD1,TRBV5-1,TRBJ2-5,many,CASSLDPQGVETQYF,TGCGCCAGCAGCTTGGATCCGCAGGGGGTGGAGACCCAGTACTTC
TRBD2,TRBV7-2,TRBJ2-7,NA,CASSARTSGRFYEQYF,TGTGCCAGCAGCGCAAGGACTAGCGGGAGGTTCTACGAGCAGTACTTC
TRBD1,TRBV5-6,TRBJ2-4,few,CASSLVGGRDRVYIQYF,TGTGCCAGCAGCTTAGTAGGGGGCCGGGACAGGGTGTACATTCAGTACTTC
NA,TRBV6-5,TRBJ1-1,many,CASIGQGGHTEAFF,TGTGCCAGCATTGGGCAGGGCGGGCACACTGAAGCTTTCTTT
NA,TRBV28,TRBJ2-7,NA,CASSSGQNPYEQYF,TGTGCCAGCAGTTCCGGACAAAATCCCTACGAGCAGTACTTC
NA,TRBV20-1,TRBJ2-3,many,CSADRDFDLDTQYF,TGCAGTGCAGACCGGGACTTCGACCTAGATACGCAGTATTTT
NA,TRBV7-9,TRBJ2-7,many,CASSSLGDTPYEQYF,TGTGCCAGCAGCTCCTTGGGGGACACCCCCTACGAGCAGTACTTC
NA,TRBV29-1,TRBJ2-7,many,CSVGLAGIYEQYF,TGCAGCGTTGGACTGGCAGGGATCTACGAGCAGTACTTC
NA,TRBV29-1,TRBJ2-1,NA,CSVEQGHYNEQFF,TGCAGCGTTGAGCAAGGACATTACAATGAGCAGTTCTTC
NA,TRBV28,TRBJ2-5,NA,CASSSAEETQYF,TGTGCCAGCAGCTCGGCAGAAGAGACCCAGTACTTC
NA,TRBV5-6,TRBJ2-5,many,CASSPGTEETQYF,TGTGCCAGCAGCCCAGGGACGGAAGAGACCCAGTACTTC
TRBD1,TRBV28,TRBJ1-3,NA,CASDRQGSSSGNTIYF,TGTGCCAGCGATCGACAGGGGTCGAGCTCTGGAAACACCATATATTTT
TRBD1,TRBV12-3/TRBV12-4,TRBJ1-4,NA,CASSTDRGEEKLFF,TGTGCCAGCAGTACGGACAGGGGAGAGGAAAAACTGTTTTTT
NA,TRBV3-1,TRBJ2-3,many,CASSREVALVTDTQYF,TGTGCCAGCAGCCGCGAGGTGGCTTTAGTCACAGATACGCAGTATTTT
NA,TRBV28,TRBJ2-7,few,CASSLSPGASSYEQYF,TGTGCCAGCAGTTTATCTCCGGGGGCCAGCTCCTACGAGCAGTACTTC
NA,TRBV18,TRBJ2-7,many,CASSPLGLTYEQYF,TGTGCCAGCTCACCACTCGGGTTAACCTACGAGCAGTACTTC
NA,TRBV7-9,TRBJ2-7,NA,CASGLSRNEQYF,TGTGCCAGCGGCTTAAGCCGGAACGAGCAGTACTTC